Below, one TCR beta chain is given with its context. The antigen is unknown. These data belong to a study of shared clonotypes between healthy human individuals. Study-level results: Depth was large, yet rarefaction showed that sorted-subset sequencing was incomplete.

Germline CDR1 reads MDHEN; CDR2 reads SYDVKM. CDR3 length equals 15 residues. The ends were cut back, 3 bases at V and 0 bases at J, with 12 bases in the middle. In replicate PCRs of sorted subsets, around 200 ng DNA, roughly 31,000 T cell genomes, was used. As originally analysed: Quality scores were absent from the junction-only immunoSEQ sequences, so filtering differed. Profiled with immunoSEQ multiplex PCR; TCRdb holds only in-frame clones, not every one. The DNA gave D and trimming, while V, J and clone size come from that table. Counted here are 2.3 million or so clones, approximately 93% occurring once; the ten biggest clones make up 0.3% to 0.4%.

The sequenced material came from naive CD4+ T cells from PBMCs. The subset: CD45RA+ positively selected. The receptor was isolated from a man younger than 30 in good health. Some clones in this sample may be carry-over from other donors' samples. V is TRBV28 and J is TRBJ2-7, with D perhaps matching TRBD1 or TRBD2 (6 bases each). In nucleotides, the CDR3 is TGTGCCAGCAGTTTCGGGGGCGCAACCTCCTACGAGCAGTACTTC. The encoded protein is CASSFGGATSYEQYF.